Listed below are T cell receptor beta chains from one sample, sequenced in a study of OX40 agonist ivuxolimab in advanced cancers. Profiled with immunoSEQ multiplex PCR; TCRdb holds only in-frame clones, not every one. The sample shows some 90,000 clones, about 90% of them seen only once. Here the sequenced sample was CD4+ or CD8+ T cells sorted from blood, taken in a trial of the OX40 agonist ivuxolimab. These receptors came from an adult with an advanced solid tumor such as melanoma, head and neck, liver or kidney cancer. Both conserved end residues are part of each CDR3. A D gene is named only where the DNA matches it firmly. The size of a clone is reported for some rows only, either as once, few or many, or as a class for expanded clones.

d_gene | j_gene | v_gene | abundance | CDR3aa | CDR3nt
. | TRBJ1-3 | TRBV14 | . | CASSQVGTFTSGNTIYF | TGTGCCAGCAGCCAAGTGGGGACTTTCACGTCTGGAAACACCATATATTTT
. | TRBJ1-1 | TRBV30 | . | CAWSVNTEAFF | TGTGCCTGGAGTGTGAACACTGAAGCTTTCTTT
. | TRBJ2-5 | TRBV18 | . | CASSPPTEETQYF | TGTGCCAGCTCACCACCGACCGAGGAGACCCAGTACTTC
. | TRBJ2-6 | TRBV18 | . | CASSPNTNSGANVLTF | TGTGCCAGCTCACCAAATACGAACTCTGGGGCCAACGTCCTGACTTTC
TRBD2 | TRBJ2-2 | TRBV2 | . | CASNQVSSGPMGGELFF | TGTGCCAGCAATCAGGTGTCTAGCGGCCCTATGGGCGGGGAGCTGTTTTTT
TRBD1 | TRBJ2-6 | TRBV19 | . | CASTPGQGPSGANVLTF | TGTGCCAGCACTCCGGGACAGGGCCCCTCTGGGGCCAACGTCCTGACTTTC
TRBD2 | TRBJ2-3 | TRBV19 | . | CASSSRGVGNTDTQYF | TGTGCCAGTAGTTCCCGGGGGGTGGGGAACACAGATACGCAGTATTTT
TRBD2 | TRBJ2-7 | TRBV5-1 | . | CASSFTGTSGRYEQYF | TGCGCCAGCAGCTTTACCGGGACTAGCGGGAGATACGAGCAGTACTTC
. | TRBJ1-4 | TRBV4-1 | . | CASSQGRWTNEKLFF | TGCGCCAGCAGCCAAGGCCGGTGGACTAATGAAAAACTGTTTTTT
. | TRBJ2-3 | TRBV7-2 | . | CASSLALRTDTQYF | TGTGCCAGCAGCTTAGCGCTTCGCACAGATACGCAGTATTTT
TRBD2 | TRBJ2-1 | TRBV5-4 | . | CASNPGLAGVGSEQFF | TGTGCCAGCAACCCGGGACTAGCGGGAGTCGGTAGTGAGCAGTTCTTC
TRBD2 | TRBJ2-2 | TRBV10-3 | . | CATRTASGTMNTGELFF | TGTGCCACAAGAACAGCTAGCGGGACCATGAACACCGGGGAGCTGTTTTTT
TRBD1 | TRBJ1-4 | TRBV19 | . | CASSSSYGTGIGKLFF | TGTGCCAGTAGTTCTTCGTACGGGACAGGGATTGGGAAACTGTTTTTT
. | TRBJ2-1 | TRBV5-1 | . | CASSLGNANEQFF | TGCGCCAGCAGCTTGGGCAACGCGAATGAGCAGTTCTTC
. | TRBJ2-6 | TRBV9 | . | CASSAPGTAFSGANVLTF | TGTGCCAGCAGCGCCCCCGGGACGGCTTTCTCTGGGGCCAACGTCCTGACTTTC
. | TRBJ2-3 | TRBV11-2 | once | CASSLDSDDTDTQYF | TGTGCCAGCAGCTTAGATTCTGACGACACAGATACGCAGTATTTT
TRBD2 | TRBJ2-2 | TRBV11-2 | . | CVSRRGSGRGNTGELFF | TGTGTCAGCAGGCGTGGTAGCGGGAGGGGTAACACCGGGGAGCTGTTTTTT
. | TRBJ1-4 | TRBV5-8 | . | CASSPRDRGATNEKLFF | TGTGCCAGCAGCCCCCGGGATAGGGGGGCCACTAATGAAAAACTGTTTTTT
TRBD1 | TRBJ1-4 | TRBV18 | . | CASSKQGPNEKLFF | TGTGCCAGCTCGAAACAGGGGCCTAATGAAAAACTGTTTTTT
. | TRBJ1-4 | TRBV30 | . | CAWSAVGGTNEKLFF | TGTGCCTGGAGTGCGGTCGGCGGAACTAATGAAAAACTGTTTTTT
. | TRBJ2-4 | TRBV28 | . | CASSSWGDGGNIQYF | TGTGCCAGCAGTTCCTGGGGGGATGGTGGGAACATTCAGTACTTC
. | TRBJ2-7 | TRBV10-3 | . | CAISESWEVRYEQYF | TGTGCCATCAGTGAGTCATGGGAAGTACGCTACGAGCAGTACTTC
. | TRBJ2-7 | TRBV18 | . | CASSPRDTGLEQYF | TGTGCCAGCTCACCACGGGATACAGGTCTCGAGCAGTACTTC
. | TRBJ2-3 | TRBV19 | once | CASSGGVSGATDTQYF | TGTGCCAGTAGTGGGGGGGTTTCAGGGGCCACAGATACGCAGTATTTT